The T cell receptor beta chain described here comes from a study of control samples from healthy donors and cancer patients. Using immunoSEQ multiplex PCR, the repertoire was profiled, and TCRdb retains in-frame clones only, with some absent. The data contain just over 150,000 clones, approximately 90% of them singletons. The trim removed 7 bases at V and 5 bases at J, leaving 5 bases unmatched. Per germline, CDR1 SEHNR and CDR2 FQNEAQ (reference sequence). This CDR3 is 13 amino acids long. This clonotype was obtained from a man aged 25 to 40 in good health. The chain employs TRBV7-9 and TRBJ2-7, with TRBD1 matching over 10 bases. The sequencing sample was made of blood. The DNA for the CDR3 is TGTGCCAGCATCCTGACAGGGGGCAACGAGCAGTACTTC. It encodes CASILTGGNEQYF.